A selection of T cell receptor beta chains follows, all from one sample in a study of blood T cell repertoires in COVID-19. The data were produced by immunoSEQ multiplex PCR, yet TCRdb's version contains in-frame clones alone and is incomplete. The table lists about 110,000 clones, roughly 85% of them singletons. Sequencing was done on a sample of peripheral blood. All receptors come from a man aged 45-60 years with acute or convalescent COVID-19. The CDR3 runs from the conserved cysteine through the conserved F or W. Fields, in order: J gene, D gene, CDR3 length, V gene, clone size, CDR3 DNA, CDR3 protein. D genes are given only for firm matches. Clone size, where shown, is once, few, many, or a class for clones that have expanded.

TRBJ1-4,-,13,TRBV30,-,TGTGCCTGGACGACAGAAACTAATGAAAAACTGTTTTTT,CAWTTETNEKLFF
TRBJ2-3,TRBD2,15,TRBV9,-,TGTGCCAGCAGCGGCCCTAGCGGGATGACAGATACGCAGTATTTT,CASSGPSGMTDTQYF
TRBJ2-7,-,15,TRBV3-1/TRBV3-2,few,TGTGCCAGCAGGACACTCCAGGGGGGCTCCTACGAGCAGTACTTC,CASRTLQGGSYEQYF
TRBJ1-2,TRBD1,14,TRBV19,-,TGTGCCAGTAGTCAGCCACAGGGGAACTATGGCTACACCTTC,CASSQPQGNYGYTF
TRBJ1-2,-,13,TRBV3-1/TRBV3-2,-,TGTGCCAGCAGCTCAACTCGGGGGTACGGCTACACCTTC,CASSSTRGYGYTF
TRBJ1-5,TRBD1,15,TRBV18,-,TGTGCCAGCTCACCACCGGGGACAGGAGGACAGCCCCAGCATTTT,CASSPPGTGGQPQHF
TRBJ1-1,-,14,TRBV6-1,-,TGTGCCAGCAGTGAATTCCGACAGGTCACTGAAGCTTTCTTT,CASSEFRQVTEAFF
TRBJ1-6,TRBD1,15,TRBV9,-,TGTGCCAGCAGCGCCTGGGACAGGGACAGGTCACCCCTCCACTTT,CASSAWDRDRSPLHF
TRBJ2-5,TRBD2,14,TRBV10-3,few,TGTGCCATCAGTGAGTCGATTAGCGGGCAGACCCAGTACTTC,CAISESISGQTQYF
TRBJ2-5,TRBD2,14,TRBV11-3,-,TGTGCCAGCAGCCCGCGGGGGGGGCAAGAGACCCAGTACTTC,CASSPRGGQETQYF
TRBJ1-4,TRBD1,14,TRBV7-6,-,TGTGCCAGCAGCTTTGGGACAGGAGGTGAAAAACTGTTTTTT,CASSFGTGGEKLFF
TRBJ2-5,-,14,TRBV19,-,TGTGCCAGTAGTATCTCGGCAGGCCAAGAGACCCAGTACTTC,CASSISAGQETQYF
TRBJ2-5,TRBD2,13,TRBV19,once,TGTGCCAGTAGTCCCGGGACTAGGGGGACCCAGTACTTC,CASSPGTRGTQYF
TRBJ1-5,-,14,TRBV6-1,once,TGTGCCACCAAGGCGGGGGTCGGCAATCAGCCCCAGCATTTT,CATKAGVGNQPQHF
TRBJ1-5,-,8,TRBV10-2,-,TGTGCGTGTCAGCCCCAGCATTTT,CACQPQHF
TRBJ1-6,-,16,TRBV19,few,TGTGCCAGTAGTATTTCCGGGGGGGAAAGCAATTCACCCCTCCACTTT,CASSISGGESNSPLHF
TRBJ1-2,TRBD1,16,TRBV5-1,-,TGCGCCAGCAGCTTGGGGGGACAGCCCCGTCTCTATGGCTACACCTTC,CASSLGGQPRLYGYTF